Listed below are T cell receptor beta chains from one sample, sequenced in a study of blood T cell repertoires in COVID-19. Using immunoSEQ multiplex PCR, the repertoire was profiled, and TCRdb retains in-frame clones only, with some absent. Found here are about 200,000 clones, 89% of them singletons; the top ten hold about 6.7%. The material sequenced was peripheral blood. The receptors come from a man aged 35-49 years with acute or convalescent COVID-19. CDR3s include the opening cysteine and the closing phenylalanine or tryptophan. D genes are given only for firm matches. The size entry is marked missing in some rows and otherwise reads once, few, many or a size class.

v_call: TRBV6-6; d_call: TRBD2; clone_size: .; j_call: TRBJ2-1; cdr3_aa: CASSITTSGGMQFF; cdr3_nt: TGTGCCAGCAGCATTACGACTAGCGGGGGGATGCAGTTCTTC
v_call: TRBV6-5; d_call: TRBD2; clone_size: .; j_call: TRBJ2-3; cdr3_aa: CASRSRGDLTDTQYF; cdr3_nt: TGTGCCAGCAGGTCACGGGGGGATCTCACAGATACGCAGTATTTT
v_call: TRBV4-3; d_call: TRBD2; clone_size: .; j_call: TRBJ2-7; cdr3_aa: CASSQDIGLAGAYEQYF; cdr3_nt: TGCGCCAGCAGCCAAGACATCGGACTAGCGGGGGCCTACGAGCAGTACTTC
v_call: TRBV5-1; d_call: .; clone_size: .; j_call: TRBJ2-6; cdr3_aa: CASRTNGRRVSEAGANVLTF; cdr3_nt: TGCGCCAGCAGAACCAACGGACGCAGGGTTTCAGAAGCTGGGGCCAACGTCCTGACTTTC
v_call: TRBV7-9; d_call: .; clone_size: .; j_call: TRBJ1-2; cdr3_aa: CASSLRETYGYTF; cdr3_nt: TGTGCCAGCAGCCTCCGGGAAACCTATGGCTACACCTTC
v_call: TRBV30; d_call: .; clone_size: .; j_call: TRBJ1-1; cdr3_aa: CAWSPPVVYHTEAFF; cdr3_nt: TGTGCCTGGAGTCCCCCGGTTGTGTATCACACTGAAGCTTTCTTT
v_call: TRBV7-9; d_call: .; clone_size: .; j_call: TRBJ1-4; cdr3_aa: CASSPREGYEKLFF; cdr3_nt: TGTGCCAGCAGCCCCCGGGAGGGCTACGAAAAACTGTTTTTT
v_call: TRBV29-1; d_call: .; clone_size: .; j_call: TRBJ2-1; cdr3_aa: CSVEDLYRAAYNEQFF; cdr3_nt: TGCAGCGTTGAAGATCTTTACAGGGCGGCCTACAATGAGCAGTTCTTC
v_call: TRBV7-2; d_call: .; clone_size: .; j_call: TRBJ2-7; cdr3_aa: CASSLDRFSYEQYF; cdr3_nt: TGTGCCAGCAGTTTAGACAGGTTCTCCTACGAGCAGTACTTC
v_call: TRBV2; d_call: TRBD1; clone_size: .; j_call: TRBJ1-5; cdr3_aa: CASSESRGRGNQPQHF; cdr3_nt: TGTGCCAGCAGTGAGAGCAGGGGGCGCGGGAATCAGCCCCAGCATTTT
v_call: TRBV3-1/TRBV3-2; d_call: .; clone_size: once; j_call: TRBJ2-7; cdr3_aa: CASSQTTRSEQYF; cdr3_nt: TGTGCCAGCAGCCAGACGACACGCTCCGAGCAGTACTTC
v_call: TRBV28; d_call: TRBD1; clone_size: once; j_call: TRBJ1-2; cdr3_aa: CASSRPEQGAFGYTF; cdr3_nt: TGTGCCAGCAGCCGCCCCGAGCAGGGGGCTTTTGGCTACACCTTC
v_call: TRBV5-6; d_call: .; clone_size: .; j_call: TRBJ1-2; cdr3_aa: CASSLTDFLPANYGYTF; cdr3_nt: TGTGCCAGCAGCTTGACAGATTTTCTTCCTGCTAACTATGGCTACACCTTC
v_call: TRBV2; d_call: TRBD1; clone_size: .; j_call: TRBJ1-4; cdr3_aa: CASSRDSLNEKLFF; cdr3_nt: TGTGCCAGCAGTCGGGACAGCCTAAATGAAAAACTGTTTTTT
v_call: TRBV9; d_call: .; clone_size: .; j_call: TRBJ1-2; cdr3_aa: CASSVAGAPNGYTF; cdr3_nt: TGTGCCAGCAGCGTAGCTGGTGCGCCGAATGGCTACACCTTC
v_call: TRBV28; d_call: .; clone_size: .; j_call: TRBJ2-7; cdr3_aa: CASSLYPARHGYEQYF; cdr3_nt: TGTGCCAGCAGTTTATACCCGGCTCGTCACGGGTACGAGCAGTACTTC
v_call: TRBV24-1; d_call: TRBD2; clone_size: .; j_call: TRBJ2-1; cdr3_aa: CATSEVTPGLGYEQFF; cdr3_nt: TGTGCCACCAGTGAGGTGACCCCGGGACTAGGGTATGAGCAGTTCTTC
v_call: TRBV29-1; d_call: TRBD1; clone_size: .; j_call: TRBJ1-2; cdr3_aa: CSVVQGEPGYTF; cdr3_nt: TGCAGCGTTGTTCAGGGGGAACCTGGCTACACCTTC
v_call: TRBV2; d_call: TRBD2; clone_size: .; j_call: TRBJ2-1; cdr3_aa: CASSEREASGGAEQFF; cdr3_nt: TGTGCCAGCAGTGAAAGGGAGGCTAGCGGGGGGGCGGAGCAGTTCTTC
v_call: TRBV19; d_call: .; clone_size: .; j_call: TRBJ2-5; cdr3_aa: CASSLQAQGGGTQYF; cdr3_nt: TGTGCCAGTAGTCTACAGGCCCAGGGGGGAGGGACCCAGTACTTC
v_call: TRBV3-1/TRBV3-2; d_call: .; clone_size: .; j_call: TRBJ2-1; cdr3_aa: CASSSGLFEQFF; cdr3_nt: TGTGCCAGCAGCTCTGGACTATTCGAGCAGTTCTTC
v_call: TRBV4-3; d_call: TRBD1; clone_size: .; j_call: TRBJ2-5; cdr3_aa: CASSRWDREKGLKETQYF; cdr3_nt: TGCGCCAGCAGCCGATGGGACAGGGAAAAGGGCCTAAAAGAGACCCAGTACTTC
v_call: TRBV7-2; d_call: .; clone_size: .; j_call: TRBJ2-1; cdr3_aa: CASSLGRFSYNEQFF; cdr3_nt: TGTGCCAGCAGCTTAGGGCGGTTCTCCTACAATGAGCAGTTCTTC
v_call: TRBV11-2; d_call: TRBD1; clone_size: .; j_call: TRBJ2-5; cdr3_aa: CASTRGDRGQETQYF; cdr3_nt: TGTGCCAGCACGCGGGGGGACAGGGGCCAAGAGACCCAGTACTTC
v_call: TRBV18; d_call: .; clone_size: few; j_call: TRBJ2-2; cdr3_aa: CASSPTRLENTGELFF; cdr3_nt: TGTGCCAGCTCACCAACGCGCCTAGAGAACACCGGGGAGCTGTTTTTT
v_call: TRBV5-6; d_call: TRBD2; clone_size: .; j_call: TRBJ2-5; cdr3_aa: CASSLLLAGQETQYF; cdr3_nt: TGTGCCAGCAGCTTGCTTCTAGCGGGGCAAGAGACCCAGTACTTC
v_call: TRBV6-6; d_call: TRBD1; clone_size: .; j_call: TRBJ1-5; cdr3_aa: CASSSTDRANQPQHF; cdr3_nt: TGTGCCAGCAGTTCGACCGACAGGGCGAATCAGCCCCAGCATTTT
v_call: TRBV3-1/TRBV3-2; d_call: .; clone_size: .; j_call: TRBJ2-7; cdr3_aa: CASSKRPEGSYEQYF; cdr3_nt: TGTGCCAGCAGCAAACGGCCCGAGGGAAGCTACGAGCAGTACTTC
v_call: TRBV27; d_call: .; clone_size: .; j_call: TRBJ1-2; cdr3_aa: CASSLSAQGYDGYTF; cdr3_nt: TGTGCCAGCAGTTTATCAGCACAGGGTTACGATGGCTACACCTTC
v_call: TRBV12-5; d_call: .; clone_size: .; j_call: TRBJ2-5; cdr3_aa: CASVLHQGSETQYF; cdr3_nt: TGTGCTAGTGTCCTACATCAGGGATCAGAGACCCAGTACTTC
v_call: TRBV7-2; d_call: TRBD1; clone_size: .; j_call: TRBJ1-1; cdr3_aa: CASSLQAGGSNTEAFF; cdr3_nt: TGTGCCAGCAGCTTGCAGGCAGGGGGTTCGAACACTGAAGCTTTCTTT
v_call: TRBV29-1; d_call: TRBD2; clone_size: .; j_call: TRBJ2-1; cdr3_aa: CSVGASGSYNEQFF; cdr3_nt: TGCAGCGTTGGTGCTAGCGGCTCCTACAATGAGCAGTTCTTC